Below, 22 T cell receptor beta chains from the same sample are listed, as sequenced in a study of T cell changes during pregnancy in multiple sclerosis. Method: immunoSEQ multiplex PCR; TCRdb's copy keeps in-frame clones and lacks some. The data show around 20,000 clones, around four fifths seen once. The source was CD8+ T cells from peripheral blood mononuclear cells, collected in the first trimester of pregnancy. The receptor set was obtained from a female donor in good health, enrolled as a control in a pregnancy study.

The chain uses TRBV5-5 and TRBJ1-1; no reliable D call. Germline-derived CDR1 and CDR2 are SGHKS and YYEKEE (reference sequence). Trimming stripped 2 bases from V and 1 base from J, with 9 bases between. This CDR3 has 14 residues. The CDR3 coding sequence is TGTGCCAGCAGCTTAACAGTACAGAACACTGAAGCTTTCTTT. Translated, it gives CASSLTVQNTEAFF.

V usage is TRBV6-6 and J usage is TRBJ2-3, with 8 positions matching TRBD1. J gave up 3 bases and V 5 bases, and 4 bases lay outside the gene matches. This CDR3 contains 14 residues. Germline CDR1 and CDR2: MNHNY and SVGAGI (reference sequence). CDR3 sequence reads: CASSRTGSTDTQYF. Written as DNA, the CDR3 is TGTGCCAGCAGTAGGACAGGGTCGACAGATACGCAGTATTTT.

The J gene is TRBJ2-1, the V gene TRBV5-1; TRBD2 aligns across 11 bases. The germline V gene encodes CDR1 SGHRS and CDR2 YFSETQ. The J segment lost 7 bases and the V segment lost 3 bases, leaving 0 bases of the junction unmatched. The CDR3 consists of 13 residues. CDR3 sequence reads: CASSWTSGNEQFF. CDR3 DNA sequence: TGCGCCAGCAGCTGGACTAGCGGGAATGAGCAGTTCTTC.

This clone was seen once. The chain employs TRBV6-1 and TRBJ2-7, with TRBD2 matching over 11 bases. The germline gives CDR1 MNHNS, CDR2 SASEGT. The CDR3 sequence is 15 residues long. V shed 7 bases and J 0 bases; nucleotides not matched to a gene: 5. Written as DNA, the CDR3 is TGTGCCAGCACTACTAGCGGGGGAAGCTCCTACGAGCAGTACTTC. This sequence encodes CASTTSGGSSYEQYF.

The rearrangement joins TRBV9 to TRBJ2-3; 10 bases map to TRBD2. Losses at the gene ends were 4 bases for V and 3 bases for J; bases not matched to a gene: 8. The germline gives CDR1 SGDLS, CDR2 YYNGEE. The CDR3 runs 16 residues. CDR3 bases: TGTGCCAGCAGCCGAGCGGGAGGGGGTGGGACAGATACGCAGTATTTT. Protein sequence: CASSRAGGGGTDTQYF.

The chain couples TRBV27 to TRBJ2-7; 10 positions agree with TRBD2. Germline loops: CDR1 MNHEY, CDR2 SMNVEV (reference sequence). The CDR3 contains 15 residues. The V segment lost 2 bases and the J segment 7 bases; nucleotides outside the gene matches: 8. The CDR3 DNA is TGTGCCAGCAGTTTAAGAGCGGGGGGGCCGTGGGAGCAGTACTTC. This codes for CASSLRAGGPWEQYF.

This sequence joins TRBV6-1 and TRBJ2-5, with TRBD2 matching 10 bases. The DNA end lines up better with TRBJ2-7; the J call may be wrong. The germline V gene encodes CDR1 MNHNS and CDR2 SASEGT. The CDR3 runs to 15 residues. CDR3 residues: CASSEELAGIYEQYF. Here the CDR3 DNA reads TGTGCCAGCAGTGAAGAACTAGCGGGAATCTACGAGCAGTACTTC.

The V call is TRBV27, the J call TRBJ1-1, with unresolved D. The CDR3 sequence is 17 residues long. Germline V gene lookup returns CDR1 MNHEY and CDR2 SMNVEV (reference sequence). V lost 6 bases, J lost 3 bases, and 23 bases lay in between. CDR3 protein: CASRSNPLRHPDTEAFF. CDR3 DNA sequence: TGTGCCAGCAGATCTAACCCCCTGAGGCATCCGGACACTGAAGCTTTCTTT.

The chain has TRBV5-4 and TRBJ1-1; D possibly corresponds to TRBD1 (6 bases). Germline V gene data show CDR1 as SGHNT and CDR2 as YYREEE (reference sequence). The V end lost 4 bases, the J end lost 4 bases, and 17 bases lay between the germline ends. The CDR3 loop spans 15 amino acids. In DNA form, the CDR3 reads TGTGCCAGCAGCCTGTGGAGGACAGACACCACTGAAGCTTTCTTT. It is translated as CASSLWRTDTTEAFF.

The J gene is TRBJ2-5, the V gene TRBV6-5; TRBD1 matches 10 bases. Losses at the gene ends were 5 bases for V and 5 bases for J; bases not matched to a gene: 8. CDR1 and CDR2 from the germline V gene are MNHEY and SVGAGI. This CDR3 is built from 15 residues. CDR3 nucleotides: TGTGCCAGCAGTAGGGGGACAGGGGAGGTGGAGACCCAGTACTTC. Translation gives CASSRGTGEVETQYF.

In its sample, this clone was seen a few times. This chain links TRBV7-6 with TRBJ2-6, with 11 bases identical to TRBD2. This CDR3 spans 18 amino acids. The ends lost 3 bases at V and 0 bases at J; junction bases unmatched: 4. CDR1 and CDR2 from the germline V gene are SGHVS and FNYEAQ. The CDR3 loop reads CASSFSGGAVSGANVLTF. DNA for the CDR3: TGTGCCAGCAGCTTTAGCGGGGGGGCCGTCTCTGGGGCCAACGTCCTGACTTTC.

The chain uses TRBV2 and TRBJ2-7, with 9 bases lining up with TRBD1. From germline, CDR1 is SNHLY and CDR2 FYNNEI. The length of the CDR3 is 15 residues. V shed 6 bases and J 3 bases; nucleotides not matched to a gene: 9. CDR3 loop: CASRLTGTGNYEQYF. The CDR3 coding sequence is TGTGCCAGCAGGCTAACCGGGACAGGGAACTACGAGCAGTACTTC.

The chain is built from TRBV5-1 and TRBJ1-2, with 12 bases fitting TRBD1. The junction had 20 bases not matched to a gene; V was cut back by 0 bases and J by 2 bases. The germline gives CDR1 SGHRS, CDR2 YFSETQ. This CDR3 contains 22 residues. As DNA, the CDR3 is TGCGCCAGCAGCTTGGATGCCCCGTCGGGACAGGGGGCGTCGGTCGCCAACTATGGCTACACCTTC. Translated, it gives CASSLDAPSGQGASVANYGYTF.

Concerning this clone: Other DNA sequences in this sample translate to the same CDR3. The chain uses TRBV6-4 and TRBJ2-3; 12 bases agree with TRBD2. CDR1 is MRHNA and CDR2 is SNTAGT in the germline V gene. This CDR3 has 15 amino acids. The ends lost 2 bases at V and 3 bases at J; junction bases unmatched: 0. The CDR3 nucleotides are TGTGCCAGCAGTGACGGGACTAGCGGGACAGATACGCAGTATTTT. This encodes CASSDGTSGTDTQYF.

The V call is TRBV18, the J call TRBJ1-5; 9 nucleotides agree with TRBD1. Germline V gives CDR1 KGHSH, CDR2 LQKENI. V was clipped by 2 bases and J by 3 bases; unmatched bases: 2. The CDR3 loop spans 15 amino acids. The chain's CDR3 is CASSPGTGFNQPQHF. As DNA, the CDR3 is TGTGCCAGCTCACCAGGGACAGGGTTCAATCAGCCCCAGCATTTT.

V is TRBV5-5 and J is TRBJ2-3, with 13 positions matching TRBD2. The germline CDR1 and CDR2 sequences are SGHKS and YYEKEE (reference sequence). The ends lost 5 bases at V and 0 bases at J; junction bases unmatched: 9. This CDR3 comprises 18 residues. The CDR3 protein is CASRHTSGGARSTDTQYF. Here the CDR3 DNA reads TGTGCCAGCAGGCATACTAGCGGGGGGGCCAGGAGCACAGATACGCAGTATTTT. Based on the CDR3 plus reference TRBV5-5 and TRBJ2-3, the full variable domain is DAGVTQSPTHLIKTRGQQVTLRCSPISGHKSVSWYQQVLGQGPQFIFQYYEKEERGRGNFPDRFSARQFPNYSSELNVNALLLGDSALYLCASRHTSGGARSTDTQYFGPGTRLTVL.

The V gene is TRBV13, the J gene TRBJ2-5; D gene ambiguous. V was cut by 1 base and J by 5 bases, with 5 bases left in between. From germline, CDR1 is PRHDT and CDR2 FYEKMQ (reference sequence). The CDR3 spans 12 residues. The CDR3 bases are TGTGCCAGCAGCTTAGCGGTGGAGACCCAGTACTTC. It yields the protein CASSLAVETQYF.

This chain connects TRBV2 to TRBJ2-7; D is uncertain. Trimming shortened V by 4 bases and J by 1 base, and 14 bases separated the two germline ends. The germline CDR1 and CDR2 sequences are SNHLY and FYNNEI. This CDR3 has 15 residues. This CDR3 reads CASSVVGRNSYEQYF. The CDR3 DNA reads as TGTGCCAGCAGTGTGGTAGGCAGGAATTCCTACGAGCAGTACTTC.

The genes are TRBV6-5 and TRBJ1-2; D unclear. This CDR3 has 16 amino acids. V was clipped by 0 bases and J by 1 base, with 12 bases between them. Germline V lookup: CDR1 MNHEY, CDR2 SVGAGI. CDR3 residues: CASSYSVTTFNYGYTF. DNA for the CDR3: TGTGCCAGCAGTTACTCGGTGACGACTTTTAACTATGGCTACACCTTC.

The genes are TRBV12-2 and TRBJ2-1; the table's D call, TRBD2, was not checked against the DNA. TRBV12-2 is deemed a pseudogene. The CDR3 length is 11 residues. The CDR3 coding sequence is TGTGCAAGTCGCTTATTCGGTGAGCAGTTCTTC. This translates into CASRLFGEQFF.

V gene TRBV9 combines with J gene TRBJ1-4; 7 bases align to TRBD1. V shed 3 bases, J shed 5 bases, and the junction held 10 bases outside the gene matches. Germline V CDR1 and CDR2: SGDLS, YYNGEE. The CDR3 is 16 amino acids. CDR3 sequence reads: CASSETWTGTNEKLFF. In nucleotides, the CDR3 is TGTGCCAGCAGCGAGACTTGGACAGGCACGAATGAAAAACTGTTTTTT.

CDR3 in DNA: TGCGCCAGCAGCCAACCCGAGGGAGGGGGGGCCGGGGAGCTGTTTTTT. Its translation: CASSQPEGGGAGELFF. The chain links TRBV4-3 to TRBJ2-2, with TRBD2 as a possible D gene (7 bases). The V gene's germline CDR1 is LGHNA and CDR2 YSLEER. The CDR3 length is 16 residues. The germline V and J ends were trimmed by 2 bases and 6 bases, with 16 bases remaining between them.